This note documents a single TCR beta chain sequence. This sample was included in a study of cytomegalovirus exposure and HLA in healthy donors. The PCR contained 60 Vbeta and 13 Jbeta primers. This table comes from immunoSEQ multiplex PCR, and its TCRdb copy is limited to in-frame clones, with some not included. The sample yields 90,000 to 140,000 clones, over 60% seen once. The CDR3 consists of 14 residues. V was cut by 7 bases and J by 4 bases, with 16 bases left in between. Germline V gene lookup returns CDR1 MDHEN and CDR2 SYDVKM. This sequence joins TRBV28 and TRBJ1-2; D gene unclear. The sequencing sample was made of PBMCs. This receptor was taken from a man aged 40-49 years in good health and CMV-seropositive. CDR3 region: CASMGWEGTYGYTF. The DNA of the CDR3 is TGTGCCAGCATGGGTTGGGAGGGCACCTATGGCTACACCTTC.